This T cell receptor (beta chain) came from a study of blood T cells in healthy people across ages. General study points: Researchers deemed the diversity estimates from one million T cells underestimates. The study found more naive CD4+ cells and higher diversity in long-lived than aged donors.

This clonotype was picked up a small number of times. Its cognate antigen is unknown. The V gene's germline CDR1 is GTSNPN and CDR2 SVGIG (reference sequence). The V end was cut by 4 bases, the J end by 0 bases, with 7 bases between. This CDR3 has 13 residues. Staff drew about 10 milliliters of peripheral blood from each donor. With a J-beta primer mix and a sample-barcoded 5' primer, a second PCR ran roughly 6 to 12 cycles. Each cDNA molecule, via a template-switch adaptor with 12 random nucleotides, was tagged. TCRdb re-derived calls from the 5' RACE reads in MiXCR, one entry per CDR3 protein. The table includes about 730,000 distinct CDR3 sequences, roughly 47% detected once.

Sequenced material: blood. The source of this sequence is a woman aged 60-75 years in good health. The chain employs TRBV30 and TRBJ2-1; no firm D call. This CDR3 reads CAWNPSSYNEQFF. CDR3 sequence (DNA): TGTGCCTGGAACCCCAGCTCCTACAATGAGCAGTTCTTC.